The rows below give T cell receptor beta chains drawn from one sample of a study of Graves' ophthalmopathy and Graves' hyperthyroidism. TCRdb itself ran the multiplex PCR reads through MiXCR, one entry per CDR3 protein. The table shows about 740,000 distinct CDR3 sequences, with around 40% occurring only once. The material sequenced was peripheral blood. All receptors come from an adult man with Graves' ophthalmopathy. The CDR3 runs from the conserved cysteine through the conserved F or W. Each record gives: CDR3 protein, V gene.

CSATRQDHTEAFF TRBV20-1
CSVGGGIAETQYF TRBV29-1
CASSNPGAGELFF TRBV7-9
CASSLVRAPRGNYGYTF TRBV5-8
CASSLWQNPTDTQYF TRBV25-1
CASSRRGDQPQHF TRBV10-3
CASNLRPGQEYEQYF TRBV19
CASTSPRREQHF TRBV27
CASSGGTNTEAFF TRBV4-1
CATSGSGQGGTSGYTF TRBV15
CASSRQGDRYGYTF TRBV7-9
CASSFTGGGGNTIYF TRBV12-3/TRBV12-4
CASSFFRVRVPQHF TRBV5-6
CASSPAGTVGETQYF TRBV7-3
CASSIAVIGQPQHF TRBV19
CANRRGIADEQYF TRBV12-3/TRBV12-4
CASSRRINTEAFF TRBV5-6
CASSEDGRIFYEQYF TRBV10-1
CASSVGARQETQYF TRBV6-1
CASSLYSSTTKAFF TRBV12-3/TRBV12-4
CASSEDRGLSPLHF TRBV25-1
CASSGGGGGNYGYTF TRBV2
CASRYQGSRTGELFF TRBV10-3
CASTTGRETQYF TRBV15
CATALRGARHTEAFF TRBV10-3
CAISDMTTGSGANVLTF TRBV10-3
CASSLGPETGELFF TRBV7-7
CASSSTGASCNQPQHF TRBV7-2
CASSHTDRANTGELFF TRBV7-9
CASSLEGHFNQPQHF TRBV5-5
CAISVSGPNTGELFF TRBV10-3
CASSQSGGEETQYF TRBV12-3/TRBV12-4
CASSLGVNSPLHF TRBV12-3/TRBV12-4
CASTLRSSAQPQHF TRBV10-3
CASSQEEGGSYGYTF TRBV9
CASEGDTLSNQPQHF TRBV25-1
CASSQTGQVDGNTIYF TRBV7-9
CASSSYVQPYEQYF TRBV7-2
CASSLRESSYEQYF TRBV2
CASSPYNWGGRAFF TRBV14
CSAPDTWTKNTGELFF TRBV20-1
CAIPYGNQPQHF TRBV10-3
CASTTHGSPHGEAFF TRBV19